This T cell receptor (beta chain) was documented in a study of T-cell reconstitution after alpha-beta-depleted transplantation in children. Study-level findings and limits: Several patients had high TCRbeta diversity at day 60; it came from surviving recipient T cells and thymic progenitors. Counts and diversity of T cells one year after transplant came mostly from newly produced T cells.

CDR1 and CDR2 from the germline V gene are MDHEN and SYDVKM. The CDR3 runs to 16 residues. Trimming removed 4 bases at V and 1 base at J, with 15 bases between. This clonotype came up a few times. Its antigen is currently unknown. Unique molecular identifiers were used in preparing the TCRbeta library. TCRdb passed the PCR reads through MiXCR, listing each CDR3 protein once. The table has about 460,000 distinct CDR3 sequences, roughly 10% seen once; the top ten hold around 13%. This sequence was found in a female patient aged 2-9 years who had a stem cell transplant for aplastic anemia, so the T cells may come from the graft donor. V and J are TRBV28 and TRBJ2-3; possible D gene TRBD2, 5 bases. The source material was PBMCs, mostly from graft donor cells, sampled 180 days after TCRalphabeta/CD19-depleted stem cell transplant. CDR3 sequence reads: CASSSGWGSGTDTQYF. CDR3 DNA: TGTGCCAGCAGTTCCGGCTGGGGTAGCGGCACAGATACGCAGTATTTT. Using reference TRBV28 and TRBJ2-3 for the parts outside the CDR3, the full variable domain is DVKVTQSSRYLVKRTGEKVFLECVQDMDHENMFWYRQDPGLGLRLIYFSYDVKMKEKGDIPEGYSVSREKKERFSLILESASTNQTSMYLCASSSGWGSGTDTQYFGPGTRLTVL.